This T cell receptor (beta chain) is from a study of identical twins. Germline CDR1 KGHSH, CDR2 LQKENI. Deletions cut 6 bases from V and 5 bases from J, with 14 bases between. This CDR3 comprises 14 residues. TCRdb re-called the 5' RACE reads with MiXCR, one entry per CDR3 protein. The table shows around 1.7 million distinct CDR3 sequences, with 32% occurring only once. The count of this clonotype is one. This chain uses TRBV18 with TRBJ1-5; a weak D match, TRBD1 (5 bases). The receptor was isolated from a newborn girl in good health. The sample was cord blood. The DNA of the CDR3 is TGTGCCAGCTCCCTGACCAGGGACGATCAGCCCCAGCATTTT. Its translation: CASSLTRDDQPQHF.